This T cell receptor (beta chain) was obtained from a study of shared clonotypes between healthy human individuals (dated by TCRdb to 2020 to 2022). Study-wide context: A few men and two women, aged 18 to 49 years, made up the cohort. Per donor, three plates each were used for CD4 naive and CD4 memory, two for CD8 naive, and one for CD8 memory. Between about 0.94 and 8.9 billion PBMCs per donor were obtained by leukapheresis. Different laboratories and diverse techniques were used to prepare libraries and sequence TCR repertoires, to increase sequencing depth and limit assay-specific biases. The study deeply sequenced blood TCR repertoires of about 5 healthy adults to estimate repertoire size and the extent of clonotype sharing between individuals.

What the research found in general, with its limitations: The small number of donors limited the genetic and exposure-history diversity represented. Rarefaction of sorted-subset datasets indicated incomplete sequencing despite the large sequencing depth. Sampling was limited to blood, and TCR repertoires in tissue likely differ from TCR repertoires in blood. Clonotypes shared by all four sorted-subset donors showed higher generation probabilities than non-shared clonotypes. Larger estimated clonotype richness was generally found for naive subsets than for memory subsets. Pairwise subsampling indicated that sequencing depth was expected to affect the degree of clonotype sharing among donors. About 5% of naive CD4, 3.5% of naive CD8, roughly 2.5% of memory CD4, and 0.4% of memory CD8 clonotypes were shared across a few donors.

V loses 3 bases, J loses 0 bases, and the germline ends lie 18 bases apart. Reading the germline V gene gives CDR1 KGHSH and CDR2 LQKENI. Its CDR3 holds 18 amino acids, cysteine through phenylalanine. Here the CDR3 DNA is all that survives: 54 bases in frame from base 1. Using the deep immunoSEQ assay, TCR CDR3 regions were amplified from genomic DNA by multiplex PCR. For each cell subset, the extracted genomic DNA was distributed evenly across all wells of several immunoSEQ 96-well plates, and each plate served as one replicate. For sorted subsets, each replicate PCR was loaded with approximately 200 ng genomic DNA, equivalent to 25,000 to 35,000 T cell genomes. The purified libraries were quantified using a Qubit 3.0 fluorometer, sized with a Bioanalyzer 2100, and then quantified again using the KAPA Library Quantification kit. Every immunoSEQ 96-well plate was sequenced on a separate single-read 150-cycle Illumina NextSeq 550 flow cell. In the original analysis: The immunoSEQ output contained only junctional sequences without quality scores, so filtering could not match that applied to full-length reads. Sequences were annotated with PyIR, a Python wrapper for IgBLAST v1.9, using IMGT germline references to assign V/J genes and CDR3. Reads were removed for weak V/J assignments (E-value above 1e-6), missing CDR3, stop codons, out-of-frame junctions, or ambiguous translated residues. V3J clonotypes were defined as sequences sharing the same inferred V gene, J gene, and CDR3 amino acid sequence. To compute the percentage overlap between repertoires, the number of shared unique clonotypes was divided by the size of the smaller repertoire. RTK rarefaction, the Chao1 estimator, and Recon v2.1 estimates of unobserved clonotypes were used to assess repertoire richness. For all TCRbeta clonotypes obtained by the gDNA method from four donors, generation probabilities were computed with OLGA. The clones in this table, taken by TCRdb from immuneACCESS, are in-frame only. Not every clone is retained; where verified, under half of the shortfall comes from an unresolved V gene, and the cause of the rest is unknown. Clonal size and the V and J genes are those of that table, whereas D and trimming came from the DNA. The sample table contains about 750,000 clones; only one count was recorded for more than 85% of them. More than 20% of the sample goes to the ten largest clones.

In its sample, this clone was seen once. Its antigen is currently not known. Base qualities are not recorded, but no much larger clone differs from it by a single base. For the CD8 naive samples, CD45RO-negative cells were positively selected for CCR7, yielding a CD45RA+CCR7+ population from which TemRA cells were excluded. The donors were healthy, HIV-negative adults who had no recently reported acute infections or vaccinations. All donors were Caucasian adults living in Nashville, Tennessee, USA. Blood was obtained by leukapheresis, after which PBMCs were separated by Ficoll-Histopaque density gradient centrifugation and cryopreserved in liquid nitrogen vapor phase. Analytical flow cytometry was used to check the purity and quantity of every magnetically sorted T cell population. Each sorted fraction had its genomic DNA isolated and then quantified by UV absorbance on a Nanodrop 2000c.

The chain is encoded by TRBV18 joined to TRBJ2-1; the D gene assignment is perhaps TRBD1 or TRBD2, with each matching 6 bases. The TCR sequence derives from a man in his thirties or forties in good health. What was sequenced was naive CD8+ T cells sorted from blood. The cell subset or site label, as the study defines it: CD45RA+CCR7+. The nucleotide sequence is TGTGCCAGCTCACCCCCGGGCGGGACACTGAGCTCCTACAATGAGCAGTTCTTC. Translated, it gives CASSPPGGTLSSYNEQFF.